Listed below are T cell receptor beta chains from one sample, sequenced in a study of CD8 T cells in ankylosing spondylitis. MiXCR, run by TCRdb on the 5' RACE reads, gives a single entry per CDR3 protein. The table has 350,000 or so distinct CDR3 sequences, more than 9% seen once. Sequenced input: blood, either unsorted or a sorted T cell fraction (not recorded which). These receptors all come from a female donor with ankylosing spondylitis or in good health (not recorded which). Both conserved end residues are part of each CDR3. D genes are given only for firm matches. For some rows the clone size is stated as once, few or many, or as a class when expanded; others skip it.

size: many; J: TRBJ2-1; V: TRBV20-1; D: TRBD2; DNA: TGCAGTGCTAGAGGGACTAGCGGGAGGGCCCCATCCTACAATGAGCAGTTCTTC; CDR3: CSARGTSGRAPSYNEQFF
size: -; J: TRBJ2-2; V: TRBV14; D: -; DNA: TGTGCCAGCAGCCTCTTCGTCGCCGGGGAGCTGTTTTTT; CDR3: CASSLFVAGELFF
size: many; J: TRBJ2-1; V: TRBV7-2; D: -; DNA: TGTGCCAGCAGCTTATACGCGGGGTCCCACAATGAGCAGTTCTTC; CDR3: CASSLYAGSHNEQFF
size: -; J: TRBJ2-7; V: TRBV11-1; D: TRBD2; DNA: TGTGCCAGCAGCTTAGCGCTGTCTAGCGGGGGGAAGTTTCCTCCAATCTACGAGCAGTACTTC; CDR3: CASSLALSSGGKFPPIYEQYF
size: -; J: TRBJ2-5; V: TRBV28; D: -; DNA: TGTGCCAGCAGTTTACCAGCGGAACAAGAGACCCAGTACTTC; CDR3: CASSLPAEQETQYF
size: many; J: TRBJ2-1; V: TRBV20-1; D: -; DNA: TGCAGTGCTAGTCCCTCCTGGGGGCACTACAATGAGCAGTTCTTC; CDR3: CSASPSWGHYNEQFF
size: many; J: TRBJ2-2; V: TRBV6-4; D: -; DNA: TGTGCCAGCAGTATCGAAGAGAACACCGGGGAGCTGTTTTTT; CDR3: CASSIEENTGELFF
size: few; J: TRBJ2-1; V: TRBV7-9; D: -; DNA: TGTGCCAGCTCCATCGGGGGCGGCAATGAGCAGTTCTTC; CDR3: CASSIGGGNEQFF
size: -; J: TRBJ2-7; V: TRBV2; D: -; DNA: TGTGCCAGTGGGGGGAACGAGCAGTACTTC; CDR3: CASGGNEQYF
size: many; J: TRBJ2-4; V: TRBV20-1; D: TRBD2; DNA: TGCAGTGCTGAGAGACTAGCGGGAGCCAAAAACATTCAGTACTTC; CDR3: CSAERLAGAKNIQYF
size: -; J: TRBJ2-5; V: TRBV9; D: -; DNA: TGTGCCAGCAGCGTAGAATCGGAGACCCAGTACTTC; CDR3: CASSVESETQYF
size: many; J: TRBJ2-2; V: TRBV20-1; D: -; DNA: TGCAGTGCCCGGAGGAGAGGGTCCCAGAACACCGGGGAGCTGTTTTTT; CDR3: CSARRRGSQNTGELFF
size: -; J: TRBJ2-5; V: TRBV20-1; D: TRBD2; DNA: TGCAGTGCTACCTTAGGAAATAGCGGGCAGACCCAGTACTTC; CDR3: CSATLGNSGQTQYF
size: -; J: TRBJ2-7; V: TRBV7-9; D: -; DNA: TGTGCCAGCAGCTTACTCCCCCCGCGTCCCCCAGGGCACGAGCAGTACTTC; CDR3: CASSLLPPRPPGHEQYF
size: many; J: TRBJ2-6; V: TRBV3-1; D: -; DNA: TGTGCCAGCAGCCAAGATTATGATGGGTTTGGGGCCAACGTCCTGACTTTC; CDR3: CASSQDYDGFGANVLTF
size: many; J: TRBJ1-6; V: TRBV7-2; D: -; DNA: TGTGCCAGCAGCTTAAGGGCTCGCGATTCACCCCTCCACTTT; CDR3: CASSLRARDSPLHF
size: few; J: TRBJ2-2; V: TRBV20-1; D: TRBD2; DNA: TGCAGTGCTGAGTCCGGGACTAGCGGGAGAGGGGAGCTGTTTTTT; CDR3: CSAESGTSGRGELFF
size: many; J: TRBJ2-1; V: TRBV29-1; D: TRBD2; DNA: TGCAGCGTTGAAGTGGGACTAGCGGGAGTGAATGAGCAGTTCTTC; CDR3: CSVEVGLAGVNEQFF
size: many; J: TRBJ2-7; V: TRBV12-3/TRBV12-4; D: TRBD1; DNA: TGTGCCAGCACCTGGACAGGGGATTTCTACGAGCAGTACTTC; CDR3: CASTWTGDFYEQYF
size: few; J: TRBJ2-6; V: TRBV18; D: TRBD2; DNA: TGTGCCAGCTCCACCGGGGGGAACGGGGCCAACGTCCTGACTTTC; CDR3: CASSTGGNGANVLTF
size: many; J: TRBJ2-2; V: TRBV20-1; D: -; DNA: TGCAGTGCTAGAGACAACTGGGGACAACGCACCGGGGAGCTGTTTTTT; CDR3: CSARDNWGQRTGELFF
size: many; J: TRBJ2-5; V: TRBV9; D: -; DNA: TGTGCCAGCAGCCGAGCGGGTCTCCAAGAGACCCAGTACTTC; CDR3: CASSRAGLQETQYF
size: -; J: TRBJ1-1; V: TRBV6-1; D: -; DNA: TGTGCCAGCAGGGGAGCAGGGAACACTGAAGCTTTCTTT; CDR3: CASRGAGNTEAFF
size: many; J: TRBJ2-3; V: TRBV5-1; D: TRBD2; DNA: TGTGCCAGCAGTTTAGTGGCGGGAGCGGATACGCAGTATTTT; CDR3: CASSLVAGADTQYF
size: few; J: TRBJ1-5; V: TRBV12-3/TRBV12-4; D: -; DNA: TGTGCCAGCAGTTTCAACCAGGGAAGCAATCAGCCCCAGCATTTT; CDR3: CASSFNQGSNQPQHF
size: -; J: TRBJ1-2; V: TRBV5-1; D: TRBD1; DNA: TGCGCCAGCAGCGTGACAGGGGGCGGGAAGAACTATGGCTACACCTTC; CDR3: CASSVTGGGKNYGYTF
size: few; J: TRBJ2-1; V: TRBV7-2; D: TRBD2; DNA: TGTGCCAGCAGGTTAGCGGGAGTTTACAATGAGCAGTTCTTC; CDR3: CASRLAGVYNEQFF
size: -; J: TRBJ2-1; V: TRBV12-3/TRBV12-4; D: TRBD2; DNA: TGTGCCAGTGTCCAACTAGCGGGAGTCTATGAGCAGTTCTTC; CDR3: CASVQLAGVYEQFF